Included here is one T cell receptor (beta chain) sequence, with context. The data derive from a study of OX40 agonist ivuxolimab in advanced cancers. Looking at the study overall: People who had prior anti-PD-1, anti-PD-L1 or anti-CTLA-4 therapy could take part, and roughly 40% had some.

Sequenced by immunoSEQ multiplex PCR; TCRdb stores in-frame clones only, minus some. The sample records about 100,000 clones, 89% being singletons. The V end lost 3 bases, the J end lost 2 bases, and 6 bases lay between the germline ends. CDR1 and CDR2 from the germline V gene are KGHSH and LQKENI. The CDR3 is made up of 13 amino acids. Specimen: CD4+ or CD8+ T cells sorted from blood, collected in a trial of the OX40 agonist ivuxolimab. The V gene is TRBV18, the J gene TRBJ2-3; no clear D. This receptor was identified in an adult with an advanced solid tumor such as melanoma, head and neck, liver or kidney cancer. The CDR3 bases are TGTGCCAGCTCACCCTCTTCCACAGATACGCAGTATTTT. This translates into CASSPSSTDTQYF.